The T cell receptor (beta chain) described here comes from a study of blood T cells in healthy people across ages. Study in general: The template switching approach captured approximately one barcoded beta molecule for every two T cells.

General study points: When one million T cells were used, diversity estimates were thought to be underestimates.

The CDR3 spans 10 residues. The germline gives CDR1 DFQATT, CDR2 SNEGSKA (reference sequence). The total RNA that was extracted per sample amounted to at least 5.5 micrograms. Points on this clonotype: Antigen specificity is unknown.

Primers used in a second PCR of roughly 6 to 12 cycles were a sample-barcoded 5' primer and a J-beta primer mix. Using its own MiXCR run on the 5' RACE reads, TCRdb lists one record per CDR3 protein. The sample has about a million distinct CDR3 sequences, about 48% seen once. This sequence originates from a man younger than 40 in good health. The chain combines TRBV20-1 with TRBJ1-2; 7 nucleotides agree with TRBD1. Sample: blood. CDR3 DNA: TGCGGCCGGGACAGCTATGGCTACACCTTC. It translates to CGRDSYGYTF.